The 3 T cell receptor beta chains given below trace back to one sample, sequenced in a study of neurological immune-mediated disorders. TCRdb re-called the 5' RACE reads through MiXCR, storing one row per CDR3 protein. The data hold roughly 100,000 distinct CDR3 sequences, with under 4.5% observed a single time. What was sequenced was PBMCs. The receptors come from a woman between 45 and 65 years old with multiple sclerosis.

This clonotype has ten or more counts. The genes are TRBV6-5 and TRBJ1-1; D not resolved. Germline lookup yields CDR1 MNHEY and CDR2 SVGAGI. The CDR3 has 15 residues. V lost 7 bases and J 4 bases, leaving 19 bases between the germline ends. The CDR3 DNA reads TGTGCCAGCACCTCAGACTCGGCGGGGAGCACTGAAGCTTTCTTT. Its translation is CASTSDSAGSTEAFF.

The chain joins TRBV10-3 to TRBJ1-2, with a tentative D call TRBD1 (5 bases). V was cut by 0 bases and J by 8 bases, with 13 bases left in between. This CDR3 has 14 amino acids. Germline lookup yields CDR1 ENHRY and CDR2 SYGVKD. The CDR3 sequence: CAISESRGALGYTF. The CDR3, as DNA: TGTGCCATCAGTGAGTCCCGCGGGGCTCTGGGCTACACCTTC.

The sample holds many counts of this clonotype. The V call is TRBV20-1, the J call TRBJ2-5; 7 bases map to TRBD2. Unmatched junction bases numbered 4, after V lost 1 base and J lost 2 bases. Germline lookup yields CDR1 DFQATT and CDR2 SNEGSKA (reference sequence). This CDR3 spans 14 amino acids. DNA of the CDR3: TGCAGTGCTAGAGGGGACTACCATCAAGAGACCCAGTACTTC. Protein sequence: CSARGDYHQETQYF.